This TCR beta chain appears in the sequencing data of a study of PD-1 blockade in classical Hodgkin lymphoma. Using immunoSEQ multiplex PCR, the repertoire was profiled, and TCRdb retains in-frame clones only, with some absent. Here the sample spans 15,000 to 20,000 clones, around 79% being singletons. Relapses following autologous stem cell transplantation were seen in all patients, with brentuximab vedotin exposure varying. Trimming took 6 bases from V and 0 from J; bases not matched to a gene: 9. The germline V gene encodes CDR1 SQVTM and CDR2 ANQGSEA. The CDR3 has 15 residues. The chain is built from TRBV29-1 and TRBJ2-7, with 9 nucleotides matching TRBD2. Specimen: peripheral blood mononuclear cells (PBMCs), collected before the second cycle of nivolumab. The TCR was taken from a human donor with classical Hodgkin lymphoma. This CDR3 reads CSVAVFSGSSYEQYF. In DNA form, the CDR3 reads TGCAGCGTGGCGGTCTTTAGCGGGAGCTCCTACGAGCAGTACTTC.